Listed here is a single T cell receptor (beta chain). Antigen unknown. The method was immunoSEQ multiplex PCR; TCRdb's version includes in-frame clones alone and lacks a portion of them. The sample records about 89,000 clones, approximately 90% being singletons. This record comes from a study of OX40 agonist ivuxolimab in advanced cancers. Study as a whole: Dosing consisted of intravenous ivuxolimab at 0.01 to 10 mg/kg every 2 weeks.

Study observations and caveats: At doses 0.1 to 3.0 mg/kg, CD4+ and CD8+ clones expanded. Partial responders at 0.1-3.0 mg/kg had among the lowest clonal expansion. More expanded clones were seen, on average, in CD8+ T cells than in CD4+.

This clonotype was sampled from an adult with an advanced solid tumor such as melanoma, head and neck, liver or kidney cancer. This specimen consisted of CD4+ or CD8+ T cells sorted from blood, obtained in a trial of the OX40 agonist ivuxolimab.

CDR3 coding DNA: TGTGCCAGCAGCCCCGACAGTTCCTACGAGCAGTACTTC. Protein product: CASSPDSSYEQYF. V and J are TRBV7-2 and TRBJ2-7; tentative D call: TRBD1 (5 bases). The CDR3 sequence is 13 residues long. V gave up 5 bases and J gave up 1 base, with 9 bases separating them. Per germline, CDR1 SGHTA and CDR2 FQGNSA.